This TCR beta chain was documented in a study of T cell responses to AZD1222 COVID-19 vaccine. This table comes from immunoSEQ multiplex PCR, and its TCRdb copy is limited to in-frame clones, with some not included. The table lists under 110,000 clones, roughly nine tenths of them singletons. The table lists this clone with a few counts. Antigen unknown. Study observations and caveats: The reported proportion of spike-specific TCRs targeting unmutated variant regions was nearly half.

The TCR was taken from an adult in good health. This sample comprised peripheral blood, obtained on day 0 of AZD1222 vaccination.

The CDR3 region has the DNA TGTGCCAGCAGACAGGGGAATGGAAACACCATATATTTT. It translates to CASRQGNGNTIYF. The rearrangement uses TRBV28 and TRBJ1-3; 7 nucleotides agree with TRBD1. This CDR3 comprises 13 residues. Per germline, CDR1 MDHEN and CDR2 SYDVKM. V was clipped by 6 bases and J by 3 bases; unmatched bases: 2.